Each of the 11 T cell receptor beta chains below was sequenced from the same sample in a study of T cells in Graves' hyperthyroidism and ophthalmopathy. RNA transcripts were the template for amplifying TCR beta CDR3 regions. In the first-round RT-PCR of the TCR CDR3, the HTBI primer set was used. In TCRdb, the multiplex PCR reads were re-called with MiXCR into one record per CDR3 protein. Of about 640,000 distinct CDR3 sequences in the sample, around 21% were seen once. The sequenced sample consisted of blood. These receptors were obtained from a man aged 25-40 years with Graves' ophthalmopathy.

In the case of this clonotype: A read error may explain this, as a much larger clone is one base away. The CDR3: CAISEAGTSGTIRNEQLF. For the CDR3, the DNA is TGTGCCATCAGTGAAGCCGGGACTAGCGGGACAATCCGCAATGAGCAGCTCTTC. The chain is built from TRBV10-3 and TRBJ2-1, with TRBD2 matching 13 bases. The CDR3 totals 18 residues. In germline, CDR1 is ENHRY, CDR2 SYGVKD.

The genes are TRBV10-3 and TRBJ2-7, with 11 bases fitting TRBD1. This CDR3 has 15 residues. V lost 8 bases to trimming and J lost 2 bases; unmatched junction nucleotides: 8. Per germline, CDR1 ENHRY and CDR2 SYGVKD. DNA for the CDR3: TGTGCCATCCAACACGGGACAGGGGGACCCTACGAGCAGTACTTC. Its protein product is CAIQHGTGGPYEQYF.

The CDR3 nucleotides are TGTGCCAGCACCCGTTTGGCTAGCGGGAGCTACGAGCAGTACTTC. It is translated as CASTRLASGSYEQYF. This chain joins TRBV6-1 and TRBJ2-7, with 10 nucleotides matching TRBD2. After removal of 7 bases from V and 3 bases from J, the junction contained 9 bases not matched to a gene. The CDR3 consists of 15 residues. Germline lookup yields CDR1 MNHNS and CDR2 SASEGT.

V is TRBV11-2 and J is TRBJ2-5; D ambiguous. The V gene's germline CDR1 is SGHAT and CDR2 FQNNGV. V lost 7 bases and J lost 1, with 10 bases in between. CDR3 size: 13 residues. CDR3 nucleotides: TGTGCCAGCATGGAATGGTTCCAAGAGACCCAGTACTTC. Residues: CASMEWFQETQYF.

This clonotype was seen at least ten times. The rearrangement uses TRBV5-5 and TRBJ1-5, with D possibly being TRBD1 (5 bases). Germline CDR1 and CDR2: SGHKS and YYEKEE (reference sequence). There are 14 residues in the CDR3. Trimming took 1 base from V and 5 from J, leaving 10 bases between them. For the CDR3, the DNA is TGTGCCAGCAGCTTGTGGGGCGCGGATCAGCCCCAGCATTTT. It translates to CASSLWGADQPQHF.

This chain joins TRBV9 and TRBJ2-1, with D perhaps given as TRBD1 or TRBD2 (5 bases each). V lost 3 bases to trimming and J lost 0 bases, with 13 bases between them. The length of the CDR3 is 16 residues. Germline V lookup: CDR1 SGDLS, CDR2 YYNGEE. CDR3 DNA sequence: TGTGCCAGCAGCGCGGGGACGTTTAGCTCCTACAATGAGCAGTTCTTC. Protein product: CASSAGTFSSYNEQFF.

This clonotype appeared many times. The gene calls are TRBV24-1 and TRBJ1-5; 9 bases line up with TRBD1. V shed 3 bases, J shed 4 bases, and the junction held 12 bases outside the gene matches. This CDR3 contains 18 residues. Germline V gene lookup returns CDR1 KGHDR and CDR2 SFDVKD. DNA of the CDR3: TGTGCCACCAGTGATGCCCTCCGGGACAGGGAATTGAATCAGCCCCAGCATTTT. Its protein product is CATSDALRDRELNQPQHF.

The rearrangement joins TRBV4-3 to TRBJ2-5, with D perhaps TRBD2 (5 bases). The CDR3 has 15 residues. The germline CDR1 and CDR2 sequences are LGHNA and YSLEER. Between the trimmed V and J ends, which lost 1 base and 2 bases, there was a span of 11 bases. The CDR3 nucleotides read TGCGCCAGCAGCCAAGGAGGCGGGCGGCAAGAGACCCAGTACTTC. It specifies CASSQGGGRQETQYF.

This clonotype was counted at least ten times. This chain uses TRBV11-2 with TRBJ1-2; weak D call: TRBD1 (5 bases). This CDR3 is built from 15 residues. Deletions cut 5 bases from V and 6 bases from J, with 19 bases between. Germline-derived CDR1 and CDR2 are SGHAT and FQNNGV. This CDR3 is CASSQTRDPRNGYTF. The CDR3 coding sequence is TGTGCCAGCAGCCAAACCAGGGACCCGCGTAATGGCTACACCTTC. Full variable domain (rest looked up from reference TRBV11-2 and TRBJ1-2): EAGVAQSPRYKIIEKRQSVAFWCNPISGHATLYWYQQILGQGPKLLIQFQNNGVVDDSQLPKDRFSAERLKGVDSTLKIQPAKLEDSAVYLCASSQTRDPRNGYTFGSGTRLTVV.

CDR3 DNA sequence: TGCGCCAGCAGCTCAACGACCGGGACAGCCTACGAGCAGTACTTC. Residues: CASSSTTGTAYEQYF. This chain links TRBV5-1 with TRBJ2-7; 7 bases agree with TRBD1. V lost 3 bases to trimming and J lost 2 bases; unmatched junction nucleotides: 8. Looked up from germline, CDR1 is SGHRS and CDR2 is YFSETQ. CDR3 length equals 15 residues.

This clonotype showed up just a few times. The chain joins TRBV3-1 to TRBJ2-1; D unclear. The V end lost 0 bases, the J end lost 0 bases, and 12 bases lay between the germline ends. The CDR3 length is 17 residues. CDR1 and CDR2 (germline): LGHDT, YNNKEL (reference sequence). The CDR3 nucleotides read TGTGCCAGCAGCCAAGACAGTTCTGATTTCTCCTACAATGAGCAGTTCTTC. Translation: CASSQDSSDFSYNEQFF.